The sequence of this T cell receptor (beta chain) was determined in a study of vaccination effects on CD4 cells after COVID-19. TCRdb keeps only in-frame clones here, not all; method: immunoSEQ multiplex PCR. The top ten clones hold less than 30% of a sample with under 55,000 clones, around 79% of them seen once. Note on this clone: What it binds is unknown.

ViraFEST used viral peptide pools to expand antigen-specific CD4+ T cells before sequencing. The authors isolated CD4+ T cells after around 11 days of culture. According to PCR results, the person was infected with SARS-CoV-2 between March and December 2020. The origin of this receptor is a human donor who had a prior SARS-CoV-2 infection. The material sequenced was CD4+ T cells from PBMCs cultured with a peptide pool, taken before COVID-19 vaccination.

For the CDR3, the DNA is TGTGCCAGCAGCTTAGGGGATAGGGATACGCAGTATTTT. Its translation: CASSLGDRDTQYF. The V call is TRBV11-1, the J call TRBJ2-3; D is uncertain. Germline V gene sequence: CDR1 SGHAT, CDR2 FQDESV (reference sequence). The V end was cut by 1 base, the J end by 6 bases, with 8 bases between. The CDR3 totals 13 residues.